The rows below give T cell receptor beta chains drawn from one sample of a study of T cell responses to AZD1222 COVID-19 vaccine. Sequencing used immunoSEQ multiplex PCR; TCRdb keeps in-frame clones, though not all of them. The sample carries about 99,000 clones, approximately 89% recorded once. The material sequenced was peripheral blood, taken on day 0 of AZD1222 vaccination. Receptor source: an adult in good health. Each CDR3 is given with its conserved first and last residue. Fields, in order: J gene, clone size, D gene, V gene, CDR3 protein, CDR3 DNA. The D gene is left open where the match is weak. Size values are once, few and many counts, or a class for expanded clones, and some rows have none.

J gene: TRBJ1-2; clone size: -; D gene: -; V gene: TRBV6-5; CDR3 protein: CASKGQFINYGYTF; CDR3 DNA: TGTGCCAGCAAGGGACAATTTATAAACTATGGCTACACCTTC
J gene: TRBJ2-3; clone size: -; D gene: TRBD1; V gene: TRBV27; CDR3 protein: CASSSRDRAQLMYTQYF; CDR3 DNA: TGTGCCAGCAGTTCTCGGGACAGGGCCCAATTAATGTATACGCAGTATTTT
J gene: TRBJ2-3; clone size: -; D gene: -; V gene: TRBV18; CDR3 protein: CASSPFNGPRDTQYF; CDR3 DNA: TGTGCCAGCTCCCCCTTCAATGGGCCTCGCGATACGCAGTATTTT
J gene: TRBJ1-5; clone size: -; D gene: TRBD1; V gene: TRBV19; CDR3 protein: CASSPTPGQLQPQHF; CDR3 DNA: TGTGCCAGTAGTCCAACCCCGGGACAGCTTCAGCCCCAGCATTTT
J gene: TRBJ2-7; clone size: -; D gene: TRBD1; V gene: TRBV7-2; CDR3 protein: CASRTGTGASYEQYF; CDR3 DNA: TGTGCCAGCAGGACCGGGACAGGGGCGTCCTACGAGCAGTACTTC
J gene: TRBJ2-7; clone size: -; D gene: -; V gene: TRBV4-3; CDR3 protein: CASSQELGRSTYEQYF; CDR3 DNA: TGCGCCAGCAGCCAAGAGTTGGGCAGGAGCACCTACGAGCAGTACTTC
J gene: TRBJ1-5; clone size: -; D gene: TRBD1; V gene: TRBV18; CDR3 protein: CASSPGQGTSNQPQHF; CDR3 DNA: TGTGCCAGCTCACCCGGACAGGGTACAAGCAATCAGCCCCAGCATTTT
J gene: TRBJ1-6; clone size: -; D gene: -; V gene: TRBV6-5; CDR3 protein: CASTNSYNSPLHF; CDR3 DNA: TGTGCCAGCACTAACAGCTATAATTCACCCCTCCACTTT
J gene: TRBJ2-5; clone size: -; D gene: TRBD2; V gene: TRBV5-1; CDR3 protein: CASSTGLAGSLETQYF; CDR3 DNA: TGCGCCAGCAGCACGGGACTAGCGGGCTCCCTAGAGACCCAGTACTTC
J gene: TRBJ1-2; clone size: -; D gene: -; V gene: TRBV5-1; CDR3 protein: CASSFGQSYGYTF; CDR3 DNA: TGCGCCAGCAGCTTCGGACAGTCTTATGGCTACACCTTC
J gene: TRBJ1-5; clone size: few; D gene: TRBD1; V gene: TRBV7-9; CDR3 protein: CASSWTGASNQPQHF; CDR3 DNA: TGTGCCAGCAGCTGGACAGGGGCAAGCAATCAGCCCCAGCATTTT
J gene: TRBJ1-1; clone size: -; D gene: TRBD1; V gene: TRBV6-5; CDR3 protein: CASSYDRGNTEAFF; CDR3 DNA: TGTGCCAGCAGTTACGACAGGGGGAACACTGAAGCTTTCTTT
J gene: TRBJ1-6; clone size: -; D gene: TRBD1; V gene: TRBV20-1; CDR3 protein: CSASSRGTSYNSPLHF; CDR3 DNA: TGCAGTGCTAGTAGCAGGGGGACGTCCTATAATTCACCCCTCCACTTT
J gene: TRBJ2-3; clone size: once; D gene: -; V gene: TRBV6-5; CDR3 protein: CASSYSAGSTDTQYF; CDR3 DNA: TGTGCCAGCAGTTACTCAGCCGGGAGCACAGATACGCAGTATTTT
J gene: TRBJ2-2; clone size: -; D gene: -; V gene: TRBV7-2; CDR3 protein: CASAITPVPTGELFF; CDR3 DNA: TGTGCCAGCGCCATTACCCCGGTCCCCACCGGGGAGCTGTTTTTT
J gene: TRBJ1-1; clone size: -; D gene: TRBD1; V gene: TRBV2; CDR3 protein: CASSASDRVSEAFF; CDR3 DNA: TGTGCCAGCAGTGCTTCGGACAGGGTTTCTGAAGCTTTCTTT
J gene: TRBJ1-5; clone size: -; D gene: -; V gene: TRBV7-2; CDR3 protein: CASSPRGDRSNQPQHF; CDR3 DNA: TGTGCCAGCAGCCCACGGGGGGATCGGAGCAATCAGCCCCAGCATTTT
J gene: TRBJ2-7; clone size: -; D gene: TRBD2; V gene: TRBV11-2; CDR3 protein: CASSPYSGSSYEQYF; CDR3 DNA: TGTGCCAGCAGCCCTTACAGCGGGAGCTCCTACGAGCAGTACTTC
J gene: TRBJ2-7; clone size: -; D gene: -; V gene: TRBV28; CDR3 protein: CASSLWGKGLPLSGQYF; CDR3 DNA: TGTGCCAGCAGTTTATGGGGGAAGGGGCTCCCCCTTAGCGGGCAGTACTTC
J gene: TRBJ2-1; clone size: -; D gene: -; V gene: TRBV15; CDR3 protein: CATSRGDNEQFF; CDR3 DNA: TGTGCCACCAGCAGAGGGGACAATGAGCAGTTCTTC
J gene: TRBJ1-4; clone size: -; D gene: -; V gene: TRBV11-2; CDR3 protein: CASSLGGVGKLFF; CDR3 DNA: TGTGCCAGCAGCTTAGGGGGCGTAGGAAAACTGTTTTTT